Listed below are T cell receptor beta chains from one sample, sequenced in a study of circulating CD8 cells and anti-PD-1 response in melanoma. TCRdb ran MiXCR on the reads and lists one entry per CDR3 protein. The sample lists 950 to 1,300 distinct CDR3 sequences, roughly 6% occurring once. The source material was CD8+ T cells from PBMCs, sampled at baseline or after one month of anti-PD-1 therapy (not recorded which). Receptors originate from a human donor with melanoma. Each CDR3 is given without its conserved first and last residue. Fields, in order: J gene, V gene, CDR3 protein.

J gene: TRBJ1-1; V gene: TRBV4-1; CDR3 protein: ASSQEELNTEAF
J gene: TRBJ2-1; V gene: TRBV29-1; CDR3 protein: SAEEGGYDEQF
J gene: TRBJ2-2; V gene: TRBV27; CDR3 protein: ASSWDTGELF
J gene: TRBJ2-7; V gene: TRBV19; CDR3 protein: ASSPTGGVYEQY
J gene: TRBJ2-3; V gene: TRBV30; CDR3 protein: AWSGLGSDTQY
J gene: TRBJ2-3; V gene: TRBV6-5; CDR3 protein: ASSRQGTDTQY
J gene: TRBJ2-1; V gene: TRBV11-2; CDR3 protein: ASSLVRAGNEQF
J gene: TRBJ2-7; V gene: TRBV28; CDR3 protein: ASSSETSGTGAYEQY
J gene: TRBJ2-7; V gene: TRBV28; CDR3 protein: ASSRRAPDPCEQY
J gene: TRBJ2-3; V gene: TRBV14; CDR3 protein: ASSQGAGSTDTQY
J gene: TRBJ2-1; V gene: TRBV28; CDR3 protein: ASSQTTRAHNEQL
J gene: TRBJ1-1; V gene: TRBV19; CDR3 protein: ATLLNTEAF
J gene: TRBJ1-2; V gene: TRBV12-3/TRBV12-4; CDR3 protein: ASDLTGTNGYT
J gene: TRBJ1-1; V gene: TRBV25-1; CDR3 protein: ASSDGGRTF
J gene: TRBJ2-3; V gene: TRBV20-1; CDR3 protein: SAWEGLFNTDTQY
J gene: TRBJ2-5; V gene: TRBV28; CDR3 protein: ASSPTSTGMETQY
J gene: TRBJ1-2; V gene: TRBV19; CDR3 protein: ASRPGQGVGYT
J gene: TRBJ2-2; V gene: TRBV20-1; CDR3 protein: SANFRGAANTGELF
J gene: TRBJ2-4; V gene: TRBV20-1; CDR3 protein: SGTSGGENIQY
J gene: TRBJ2-7; V gene: TRBV28; CDR3 protein: ASSPREGAKSYEQY
J gene: TRBJ1-1; V gene: TRBV19; CDR3 protein: ASDPGGGTEAF
J gene: TRBJ1-1; V gene: TRBV28; CDR3 protein: ASSWGTGGEAF
J gene: TRBJ2-7; V gene: TRBV29-1; CDR3 protein: SAGDRETYEQY
J gene: TRBJ1-5; V gene: TRBV19; CDR3 protein: ASSTDRFGNQPQH
J gene: TRBJ2-7; V gene: TRBV28; CDR3 protein: ASSPNVEQY
J gene: TRBJ2-7; V gene: TRBV6-5; CDR3 protein: ATSSGTSHYEQY
J gene: TRBJ1-3; V gene: TRBV12-5; CDR3 protein: ASGLGDASGNTIY
J gene: TRBJ2-3; V gene: TRBV27; CDR3 protein: ASSFGGDTQY
J gene: TRBJ2-7; V gene: TRBV25-1; CDR3 protein: ASSGTGAYEQY
J gene: TRBJ2-2; V gene: TRBV4-1; CDR3 protein: ASSTPTGVDTGELF
J gene: TRBJ2-7; V gene: TRBV6-2/TRBV6-3; CDR3 protein: ASSYSWGDRPYEQY
J gene: TRBJ2-7; V gene: TRBV2; CDR3 protein: ASRRQTLYEQY
J gene: TRBJ1-5; V gene: TRBV27; CDR3 protein: ASSSPYRSNQPQH
J gene: TRBJ2-7; V gene: TRBV13; CDR3 protein: ASSLGADHYEQY
J gene: TRBJ2-1; V gene: TRBV28; CDR3 protein: ASSLSSPGASYNEQF
J gene: TRBJ2-1; V gene: TRBV19; CDR3 protein: ASSFSGGAGNEQF
J gene: TRBJ1-6; V gene: TRBV2; CDR3 protein: ASSETFGTPLH